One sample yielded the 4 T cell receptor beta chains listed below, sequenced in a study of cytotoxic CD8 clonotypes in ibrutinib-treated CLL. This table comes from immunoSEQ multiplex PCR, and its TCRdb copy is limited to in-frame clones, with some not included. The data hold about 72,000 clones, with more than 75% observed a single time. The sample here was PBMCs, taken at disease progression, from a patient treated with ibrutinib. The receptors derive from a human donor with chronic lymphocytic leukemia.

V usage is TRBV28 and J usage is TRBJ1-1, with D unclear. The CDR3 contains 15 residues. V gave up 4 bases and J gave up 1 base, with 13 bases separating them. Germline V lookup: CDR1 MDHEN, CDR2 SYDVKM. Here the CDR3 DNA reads TGTGCCAGCAGTTCCCCGTTGGGGAAGAACACTGAAGCTTTCTTT. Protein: CASSSPLGKNTEAFF.

CDR3 sequence reads: CASSWWTGGSTEAFF. CDR3 nucleotides: TGTGCCAGCAGCTGGTGGACAGGGGGATCCACTGAAGCTTTCTTT. The V and J genes are TRBV5-4 and TRBJ1-1; 10 bases fit TRBD1. This CDR3 has 15 residues. Germline trimming cut 3 bases from V and 4 bases from J; bases unmatched to any gene: 6. Germline CDR1 SGHNT, CDR2 YYREEE (reference sequence).

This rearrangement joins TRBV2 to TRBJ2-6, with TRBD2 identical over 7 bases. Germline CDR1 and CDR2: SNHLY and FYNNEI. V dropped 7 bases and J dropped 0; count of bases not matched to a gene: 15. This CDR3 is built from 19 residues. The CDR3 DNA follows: TGTGCCAGCATCGGCTCGGGGGGTGTAAGTTACTCTGGGGCCAACGTCCTGACTTTC. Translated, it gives CASIGSGGVSYSGANVLTF.

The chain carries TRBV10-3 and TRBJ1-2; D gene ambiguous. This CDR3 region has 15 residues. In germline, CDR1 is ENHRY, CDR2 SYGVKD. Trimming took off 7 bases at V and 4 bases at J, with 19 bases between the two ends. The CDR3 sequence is CAINRQPVTSYGYTF. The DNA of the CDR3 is TGTGCCATCAACCGGCAGCCCGTAACCTCCTATGGCTACACCTTC.